Shown below are 17 T cell receptor beta chains from a single sample sequenced in a study of blood T cell repertoires in COVID-19. Generated by immunoSEQ multiplex PCR, the TCRdb table keeps only in-frame clones and is missing some. The sample has about 270,000 clones; about four fifths are singletons. The sequenced sample consisted of peripheral blood. The receptors were gathered from a human donor with COVID-19, enrolled during active disease. The donor label of this sample is uncertain.

For the CDR3, the DNA is TGCGCCAGCAGCTCTCAACCGGGGGTTTCGGAACGGCTGTTTTTT. This sequence encodes CASSSQPGVSERLFF. The chain is built from TRBV5-1 and TRBJ1-4, with TRBD1 as a possible D gene (5 bases). Deletions cut 3 bases from V and 14 bases from J, with 23 bases between. Germline loops: CDR1 SGHRS, CDR2 YFSETQ. This CDR3 is 15 amino acids long.

As concerns this clone: This same CDR3 is encoded by further DNA sequences in the sample. This chain joins TRBV19 and TRBJ1-2, with 7 nucleotides matching TRBD1. Germline-derived CDR1 and CDR2 are LNHDA and SQIVND (reference sequence). V lost 5 bases, J lost 2 bases, and 5 bases stayed unmatched. The CDR3 is 14 residues long. The CDR3 reads CASSATGVNYGYTF. CDR3 bases: TGTGCCAGTAGTGCAACAGGGGTCAACTATGGCTACACCTTC.

The V and J genes are TRBV29-1 and TRBJ2-2; D might be TRBD1 (7 bases). CDR1 is SQVTM and CDR2 is ANQGSEA in the germline V gene. CDR3 size: 15 residues. V was trimmed by 4 bases and J by 4 bases, leaving 16 bases between them. The CDR3 nucleotides read TGCAGCGTTGTCCTCGACAGGGAGGTCACCGGGGAGCTGTTTTTT. Its protein is CSVVLDREVTGELFF.

This rearrangement joins TRBV6-5 to TRBJ1-6; 7 positions agree with TRBD1. V trimming: 8 bases; J trimming: 9 bases; junction bases outside the gene matches: 7. CDR1 is MNHEY and CDR2 is SVGAGI in the germline V gene. The CDR3 sequence is 13 residues long. The CDR3 sequence: CASGQEGASPLHF. CDR3 DNA sequence: TGTGCCAGCGGACAGGAGGGGGCTTCACCCCTCCACTTT.

This rearrangement joins TRBV19 to TRBJ2-2; possibly TRBD1 for D (6 bases). From germline, CDR1 is LNHDA and CDR2 SQIVND (reference sequence). The CDR3 is 15 amino acids. Trimming removed 3 bases at V and 6 bases at J, with 14 bases between. CDR3 residues: CASSMNQGSAGELFF. In nucleotides, the CDR3 is TGTGCCAGTAGTATGAACCAGGGGAGCGCCGGGGAGCTGTTTTTT.

This chain joins TRBV2 and TRBJ2-1; tentatively, D is TRBD2 (6 bases). The germline CDR1 and CDR2 sequences are SNHLY and FYNNEI. This CDR3 region has 15 residues. Trimming took 2 bases from V and 9 from J, leaving 17 bases between them. The CDR3 is CASSERSGHLPEQFF. CDR3 in DNA: TGTGCCAGCAGTGAAAGAAGCGGGCACCTTCCTGAGCAGTTCTTC.

This chain connects TRBV9 to TRBJ2-3, with 9 bases matching TRBD1. Germline-derived CDR1 and CDR2 are SGDLS and YYNGEE. Trimming at V came to 3 bases and at J to 4 bases, leaving 12 bases not matched to a gene. This CDR3 has 17 amino acids. The CDR3 reads CASSAGTGPTPPDTQYF. The CDR3 DNA is TGTGCCAGCAGCGCCGGGACAGGGCCAACGCCTCCAGATACGCAGTATTTT.

This rearrangement joins TRBV6-5 to TRBJ1-2, with a tentative D call TRBD1 (6 bases). The CDR3 is made up of 15 amino acids. Trimming pared 0 bases from V and 4 bases from J, leaving 12 bases between. Germline CDR1 is MNHEY and CDR2 is SVGAGI. Here the CDR3 DNA reads TGTGCCAGCAGTTACTCTCGGGGGGCTGGCTATGGCTACACCTTC. Amino acid sequence: CASSYSRGAGYGYTF.

The rearrangement links TRBV29-1 to TRBJ1-1, with TRBD1 identical over 7 bases. The V segment lost 8 bases and the J segment 10 bases; nucleotides outside the gene matches: 13. The germline gives CDR1 SQVTM, CDR2 ANQGSEA. The CDR3 has 12 amino acids. In DNA, the CDR3 is TGCAGCCTCCTGAGGGGGCAATCGGCAGCTTTCTTT. Its protein is CSLLRGQSAAFF.

This clone came up once. The gene calls are TRBV5-4 and TRBJ2-7, with D possibly matching TRBD2 (7 bases). Germline CDR1 SGHNT, CDR2 YYREEE (reference sequence). Trimming removed 4 bases at V and 7 bases at J, with 21 bases between. The CDR3 length is 15 residues. The CDR3 loop is CASSPGEGGYREQYF. CDR3 nucleotide sequence: TGTGCCAGCAGCCCGGGGGAGGGGGGATATCGGGAGCAGTACTTC.

The genes are TRBV9 and TRBJ2-3, with 8 bases matching TRBD2. The CDR3 consists of 16 residues. After removal of 0 bases from V and 3 bases from J, the junction contained 6 bases not matched to a gene. Germline CDR1 reads SGDLS; CDR2 reads YYNGEE. For the CDR3, the DNA is TGTGCCAGCAGCGTAGGGACTAGCCGGGGTACAGATACGCAGTATTTT. It is translated as CASSVGTSRGTDTQYF.

The chain employs TRBV27 and TRBJ1-2; D uncertain. This CDR3 comprises 13 residues. V was clipped by 7 bases and J by 3 bases, with 12 bases between them. Germline values: CDR1 MNHEY, CDR2 SMNVEV (reference sequence). CDR3 loop: CASTGPEDYGYTF. For the CDR3, the DNA is TGTGCCAGCACTGGCCCGGAGGACTATGGCTACACCTTC.

The chain uses TRBV5-4 and TRBJ1-6, with D hard to call. Trimming pared 4 bases from V and 9 bases from J, leaving 14 bases between. This CDR3 has 14 amino acids. The germline CDR1 and CDR2 sequences are SGHNT and YYREEE (reference sequence). The CDR3 coding sequence is TGTGCCAGCAGCCTGACCCATGGGAGTTCACCCCTCCACTTT. Translated, it gives CASSLTHGSSPLHF.

This chain links TRBV3-1 (or the pseudogene TRBV3-2) with TRBJ2-7; 8 bases fit TRBD2. Germline V gene lookup returns CDR1 LGHDT and CDR2 YNNKEL (reference sequence). The V gene end was trimmed by 4 bases and the J gene end by 3 bases; junction bases not matched to a gene: 8. This CDR3 contains 15 residues. CDR3 region: CASSLSGVGLYEQYF. CDR3 coding DNA: TGTGCCAGCAGCCTTAGCGGGGTGGGCCTCTACGAGCAGTACTTC.

V and J are TRBV18 and TRBJ1-5; weak D call: TRBD1 (5 bases). The CDR3 loop spans 16 amino acids. CDR1 and CDR2 (germline): KGHSH, LQKENI. The V end lost 3 bases, the J end lost 2 bases, and 14 bases lay between the germline ends. CDR3 in DNA: TGTGCCAGCTCACCGGGACGGAGGGATGGCAATCAGCCCCAGCATTTT. It yields the protein CASSPGRRDGNQPQHF.

The chain employs TRBV11-2 and TRBJ2-1; 7 bases line up with TRBD2. CDR1 is SGHAT and CDR2 is FQNNGV in the germline V gene. V lost 2 bases to trimming and J lost 2 bases; unmatched junction nucleotides: 3. This CDR3 has 15 residues. CDR3: CASSLSSGTYNEQFF. Written as DNA, the CDR3 is TGTGCCAGCAGCTTATCGAGCGGGACCTACAATGAGCAGTTCTTC.

The V call is TRBV9, the J call TRBJ1-1; maybe TRBD1 (5 bases). V gave up 0 bases and J gave up 0 bases, with 9 bases separating them. Germline V lookup: CDR1 SGDLS, CDR2 YYNGEE. CDR3 length: 15 amino acids. The CDR3 region has the DNA TGTGCCAGCAGCGTAGAGTCAGGGATGAACACTGAAGCTTTCTTT. Its protein product is CASSVESGMNTEAFF.